A single sample is the source of the 20 T cell receptor beta chains below, sequenced in a study of molecular identifiers for immune sequencing clone quantification. TCRdb redid the calling of the PCR reads with MiXCR, one entry per CDR3 protein. The sample holds about 100,000 distinct CDR3 sequences; 36% are singletons and the top ten take around 3.9%. The sequenced material came from naive CD8+ T cells from blood, with Jurkat cell RNA spiked in. Subset denoted: FACS-sorted CD8+CD4-CCR7+CD45RA+ naive T cells. These receptor sequences come from a human donor in good health. Some libraries in this study had Jurkat cell RNA spiked in.

For this clonotype: An end of the junction differs from the germline gene, which may be a read error. V and J are TRBV6-5 and TRBJ2-4; tentatively, D is TRBD1 (5 bases). Germline V gene data show CDR1 as MNHEY and CDR2 as SVGAGI. The CDR3 runs 13 residues. The CDR3 here is CACSTLTGDIQYF. CDR3 coding DNA: TGTGCCTGCAGTACCCTTACAGGTGACATTCAGTACTTC.

The V gene is TRBV5-1, the J gene TRBJ2-1, with no clear D. Trimming shortened V by 4 bases and J by 5 bases, and 4 bases separated the two germline ends. Germline V lookup: CDR1 SGHRS, CDR2 YFSETQ. The CDR3 is 11 amino acids. This chain's CDR3 is CASSTNNEQFF. The CDR3 DNA reads TGCGCCAGCAGCACCAACAATGAGCAGTTCTTC.

This clonotype has ten or more counts. The chain combines TRBV6-2 or TRBV6-3 with TRBJ1-5; D is undetermined. The ends were cut back, 4 bases at V and 4 bases at J, with 8 bases in the middle. The CDR3 consists of 13 residues. In germline, CDR1 is MNHEY, CDR2 SVGEGT. The CDR3 spells CASSFFGNQPQHF. In nucleotides, the CDR3 is TGTGCCAGCAGTTTTTTCGGAAATCAGCCCCAGCATTTT.

This clonotype turned up a few times. The chain uses TRBV19 and TRBJ2-1; 8 nucleotides align to TRBD2. Germline CDR1 LNHDA, CDR2 SQIVND (reference sequence). Trimming took 3 bases from V and 3 from J; bases not matched to a gene: 10. This CDR3 has 17 amino acids. In DNA form, the CDR3 reads TGTGCCAGTAGTATTAGGTCTAGCGGGCTATTCTACAATGAGCAGTTCTTC. Its translation is CASSIRSSGLFYNEQFF.

This clonotype was seen only once. CDR3 loop: CASLQVGGTDSQYF. In nucleotides, the CDR3 is TGTGCCAGCTTACAAGTTGGGGGGACAGATTCGCAGTATTTT. The chain carries TRBV21-1 and TRBJ2-3; TRBD1 was called by the table and not checked on the DNA. TRBV21-1 is a documented pseudogene. This CDR3 comprises 14 residues.

Only a few counts were recorded for this clonotype. CDR3 amino acids: CASSHPASGTFLAGANVLTF. The CDR3 DNA is TGTGCCAGCAGCCACCCTGCTAGCGGGACGTTTTTGGCTGGGGCCAACGTCCTGACTTTC. This chain joins TRBV7-6 and TRBJ2-6, with 9 bases fitting TRBD2. V trimming: 5 bases; J trimming: 2 bases; junction bases outside the gene matches: 16. Germline CDR1 SGHVS, CDR2 FNYEAQ. CDR3 length: 20 residues. The full variable domain, with the rest looked up from reference TRBV7-6 and TRBJ2-6, is GAGVSQSPRYKVTKRGQDVALRCDPISGHVSLYWYRQALGQGPEFLTYFNYEAQQDKSGLPNDRFSAERPEGSISTLTIQRTEQRDSAMYRCASSHPASGTFLAGANVLTFGAGSRLTVL.

This clonotype was seen many times. The genes are TRBV5-1 and TRBJ2-2; no firm D call. V lost 5 bases, J lost 6 bases, and 5 bases lay in between. Germline assignment: CDR1 SGHRS and CDR2 YFSETQ. The CDR3 consists of 11 residues. CDR3 bases: TGCGCCAGCAGTTGGGCCGGGGAGCTGTTTTTT. Protein product: CASSWAGELFF.

CDR3 loop: CASSQELAGGTGELFF. In DNA, the CDR3 is TGTGCCAGCAGCCAAGAACTAGCGGGAGGGACCGGGGAGCTGTTTTTT. This chain uses TRBV4-2 with TRBJ2-2, with TRBD2 matching over 13 bases. CDR3 length: 16 residues. The germline CDR1 and CDR2 sequences are LGHNA and YNFKEQ. With V trimmed by 0 bases and J by 5 bases, 0 bases remained unmatched.

With regard to this clonotype: With a much larger clone just one base away, this may be a read error. The J gene is TRBJ2-7, the V gene TRBV6-5; perhaps TRBD1 as D (5 bases). Trimming left V 4 bases short and J 0 bases short, with 7 bases between. Germline V lookup: CDR1 MNHEY, CDR2 SVGAGI. The CDR3 has 13 amino acids. The CDR3 loop reads CASSFRGSYEQYF. The CDR3 region has the DNA TGTGCCAGCAGTTTTAGGGGCTCCTACGAGCAGTACTTC.

This clonotype turned up a few times. The genes are TRBV11-2 and TRBJ2-3, with 8 nucleotides matching TRBD2. Trimming took 5 bases from V and 6 from J; bases not matched to a gene: 10. This CDR3 comprises 15 residues. The germline gives CDR1 SGHAT, CDR2 FQNNGV. CDR3 nucleotides: TGTGCCAGCAGCCCCCTACGGGAGGGCCCCGATACGCAGTATTTT. Its translation: CASSPLREGPDTQYF.

The chain is built from TRBV7-9 and TRBJ1-1, with D possibly being TRBD1 (5 bases). The germline CDR1 and CDR2 sequences are SEHNR and FQNEAQ (reference sequence). There are 15 residues in the CDR3. The V gene lost 1 base and the J gene lost 1 base, with 10 bases spanning the gap. The CDR3: CASSLGLGQNTEAFF. CDR3 DNA sequence: TGTGCCAGCAGCTTAGGGCTTGGACAGAACACTGAAGCTTTCTTT.

This clonotype appeared many times. The chain uses TRBV7-2 and TRBJ2-1, with D unclear. Deletions cut 2 bases from V and 4 bases from J, with 3 bases between. The length of the CDR3 is 12 residues. CDR1 is SGHTA and CDR2 is FQGNSA in the germline V gene. The CDR3 spells CASSLYYNEQFF. In DNA, the CDR3 is TGTGCCAGCAGCTTATATTACAATGAGCAGTTCTTC. Looking up the rest from reference TRBV7-2 and TRBJ2-1 gives the full variable domain: GAGVSQSPSNKVTEKGKDVELRCDPISGHTALYWYRQSLGQGLEFLIYFQGNSAPDKSGLPSDRFSAERTGGSVSTLTIQRTQQEDSAVYLCASSLYYNEQFFGPGTRLTVL.

This clonotype was seen only a few times. This could be a read error, since a much larger clone is one nucleotide away. V gene TRBV29-1 combines with J gene TRBJ2-2; TRBD2 agrees at 12 bases. This CDR3 is 12 amino acids long. Per germline, CDR1 SQVTM and CDR2 ANQGSEA. CDR3 in DNA: TGCAGCGCTAGCGGGAGGGCCGGGGAGCTGATTTTT. Encoded protein: CSASGRAGELIF.

This clonotype has just a few counts. The CDR3: CARREVTYEQYF. The CDR3 coding sequence is TGTGCCAGAAGGGAGGTGACCTACGAGCAGTACTTC. J is TRBJ2-7 and V is TRBV2, with D possibly matching TRBD2 (6 bases). This CDR3 region has 12 residues. Deletions cut 9 bases from V and 2 bases from J, with 11 bases between. Germline V CDR1 and CDR2: SNHLY, FYNNEI.

Turning to this clonotype: Possible read error: a much larger clone is one base away. The CDR3 reads CATSQTGGEADTQYF. DNA of the CDR3: TGTGCCACCAGCCAAACAGGGGGCGAGGCAGATACGCAGTATTTT. The genes are TRBV14 and TRBJ2-3; TRBD1 agrees at 9 bases. CDR3 length: 15 amino acids. Germline V gives CDR1 SGHDN, CDR2 FVKESK.

This clonotype was detected ten times or more. V usage is TRBV5-1 and J usage is TRBJ1-1; D not certain. The germline V and J ends were trimmed by 0 bases and 0 bases, with 3 bases remaining between them. The CDR3 totals 13 residues. The germline gives CDR1 SGHRS, CDR2 YFSETQ. The CDR3 sequence is CASSLDLNTEAFF. The CDR3 bases are TGCGCCAGCAGCTTGGATCTGAACACTGAAGCTTTCTTT.

The chain carries TRBV11-1 and TRBJ2-3; D could derive from TRBD1 or TRBD2 (5 bases each). V dropped 3 bases and J dropped 4 bases, with 11 bases sitting between them. In germline, CDR1 is SGHAT, CDR2 FQDESV (reference sequence). This CDR3 comprises 14 residues. CDR3 DNA: TGTGCCAGCAGCTTGTCGCTGGGACCAGATACGCAGTATTTT. It encodes CASSLSLGPDTQYF.

Notes on this clonotype: Possible read error: a much larger clone is one base away. The gene calls are TRBV28 and TRBJ2-4; the D is unclear. The CDR3 length is 18 residues. Germline V lookup: CDR1 MDHEN, CDR2 SYDVKM. The CDR3 DNA reads as TGTGCCAGCAGGTTATTATCCCCTAGGACGAAAGCCAAAAACATTCAGTACTTC. It encodes CASRLLSPRTKAKNIQYF. The full variable domain, its missing parts supplied by reference TRBV28 and TRBJ2-4, is DVKVTQSSRYLVKRTGEKVFLECVQDMDHENMFWYRQDPGLGLRLIYFSYDVKMKEKGDIPEGYSVSREKKERFSLILESASTNQTSMYLCASRLLSPRTKAKNIQYFGAGTRLSVL.

This clonotype is labeled as medium-sized. The V and J genes are TRBV14 and TRBJ2-7, with D possibly matching TRBD2 (6 bases). Trimming took 4 bases from V and 4 from J, leaving 14 bases between them. Germline CDR1 is SGHDN and CDR2 is FVKESK. This CDR3 is 14 amino acids long. In nucleotides, the CDR3 is TGTGCCAGCAGCCGGGACTCAAGCTGGTACGAGCAGTACTTC. Its translation is CASSRDSSWYEQYF.

This clonotype has a handful of counts. The chain uses TRBV12-3 or TRBV12-4 and TRBJ2-2; unclear D gene. The CDR3 loop spans 13 amino acids. V was pared by 4 bases and J by 7 bases, with 10 bases between. DNA of the CDR3: TGTGCCAGCAGTTCGGACCTCATCGGGGAGCTGTTTTTT. This sequence encodes CASSSDLIGELFF.